This T cell receptor beta chain derives from a study of shared clonotypes between healthy human individuals. This clone was seen at least ten times. The antigen remains undetermined. Broader study findings: Sharing across four donors was seen in 4% to 6.5% of naive CD4 clonotypes.

The V gene end was trimmed by 7 bases and the J gene end by 7 bases; junction bases not matched to a gene: 12. CDR3 length: 15 residues. The germline CDR1 and CDR2 sequences are MDHEN and SYDVKM. Some 32,000 T cell genomes, or around 180 ng DNA, went into the sorted-subset replicate PCRs. Here immunoSEQ multiplex PCR was the method, and the copy in TCRdb shows in-frame clones only, minus some. Of nearly 1 million clones in the sample, 76% were seen once. The chain has TRBV28 and TRBJ1-5; 8 positions agree with TRBD1. This TCR was sampled from a man aged 18 to 35 in good health. Sequencing was done on a sample of memory CD4+ T cells sorted from blood. The sample's subset: CD45RA-negative fraction. The CDR3 bases are TGTGCCAGCAACCAGTGGGGACAGGTTATACAGCCCCAGCATTTT. Protein product: CASNQWGQVIQPQHF.